This entry lists 30 T cell receptor beta chains sequenced from one sample in a study of regulatory T cells in long-lasting Graves disease. Arm-PCR of CDR3 regions and iRepertoire HTBI primers were used to build TCR beta libraries. MiXCR, run by TCRdb on the multiplex PCR reads, gives a single entry per CDR3 protein. The sample lists about 540,000 distinct CDR3 sequences; about 14% were seen once. The time point: newly diagnosed GD, antithyroid drugs for less than 3 months. Following extraction of RNA from PBMCs, that RNA was used to make the TCR library. The data were also submitted as part of a second study, on T cells in Graves' hyperthyroidism and ophthalmopathy.

Sequences were derived from peripheral blood mononuclear cells (PBMCs), sampled at new diagnosis, from a patient treated with antithyroid drugs. The receptors originated from a man aged 25-40 years with Graves disease.

Points on this clonotype: This clone may be a read error of a much larger clone one base away. The V gene is TRBV12-3 or TRBV12-4, the J gene TRBJ2-5, with D tentatively TRBD1 or TRBD2 (5 bases each). CDR3 size: 14 residues. V was pared by 4 bases and J by 5 bases, with 14 bases between. Here the CDR3 DNA reads TGTGCCAGCAGTTGGGGCCTGGGACGGGAGACCCAGTACTTC. As protein: CASSWGLGRETQYF.

J is TRBJ2-3 and V is TRBV6-1; 9 bases line up with TRBD2. CDR3 size: 14 residues. The trim removed 4 bases at V and 4 bases at J, leaving 3 bases unmatched. Germline CDR1 and CDR2: MNHNS and SASEGT. CDR3 residues: CASSVLAGSDTQYF. In DNA, the CDR3 is TGTGCCAGCAGTGTTCTAGCGGGATCAGATACGCAGTATTTT.

This clonotype came up many times. The chain carries TRBV11-2 and TRBJ2-1; TRBD2 matches 7 bases. Trimming took 5 bases from V and 7 from J; bases not matched to a gene: 14. Germline values: CDR1 SGHAT, CDR2 FQNNGV. The CDR3 has 16 amino acids. CDR3 in DNA: TGTGCCAGCAGCCCCACCTTGGGACTACATAGGAATGAGCAGTTCTTC. Its protein product is CASSPTLGLHRNEQFF. Using reference TRBV11-2 and TRBJ2-1 for the parts outside the CDR3, the full variable domain is EAGVAQSPRYKIIEKRQSVAFWCNPISGHATLYWYQQILGQGPKLLIQFQNNGVVDDSQLPKDRFSAERLKGVDSTLKIQPAKLEDSAVYLCASSPTLGLHRNEQFFGPGTRLTVL.

This clonotype showed up just once. The rearrangement uses TRBV6-2 or TRBV6-3 and TRBJ1-4; no clear D gene. The CDR3 contains 16 residues. V was pared by 2 bases and J by 0 bases, with 10 bases between. The germline V gene encodes CDR1 MNHEY and CDR2 SVGEGT. In DNA form, the CDR3 reads TGTGCCAGCAGTTACGAAAGGGCCGCAACTAATGAAAAACTGTTTTTT. Translation gives CASSYERAATNEKLFF.

V usage is TRBV19 and J usage is TRBJ1-5; the D gene is possibly TRBD1 (6 bases). CDR1 and CDR2 (germline): LNHDA, SQIVND (reference sequence). The V end lost 5 bases, the J end lost 6 bases, and 17 bases lay between the germline ends. The CDR3 extends over 15 amino acids. The CDR3 DNA sequence: TGTGCCAGTAGTGTGGGGGCCCTCCAGGGTCAGCCCCAGCATTTT. Protein product: CASSVGALQGQPQHF.

This clonotype was observed a few times. CDR3 loop: CASSGGRVNTEAFF. As DNA, the CDR3 is TGTGCCAGTTCAGGGGGAAGGGTGAACACTGAAGCTTTCTTT. This chain connects TRBV19 to TRBJ1-1, with 7 bases matching TRBD1. The V segment lost 8 bases and the J segment 0 bases; nucleotides outside the gene matches: 6. Germline-derived CDR1 and CDR2 are LNHDA and SQIVND (reference sequence). CDR3 length equals 14 residues.

The chain recombines TRBV4-2 with TRBJ2-7, with 9 nucleotides matching TRBD1. Germline values: CDR1 LGHNA, CDR2 YNFKEQ. Germline trimming cut 2 bases from V and 4 bases from J; bases unmatched to any gene: 6. This CDR3 has 15 residues. CDR3 amino acids: CASSQTGTGFYEQYF. In DNA form, the CDR3 reads TGTGCCAGCAGCCAAACCGGGACAGGGTTTTACGAGCAGTACTTC.

Ten or more counts support this clonotype. The chain couples TRBV12-3 or TRBV12-4 to TRBJ1-5; tentative D call: TRBD1 (5 bases). This CDR3 has 15 residues. Between the trimmed V and J ends, which lost 5 bases and 9 bases, there was a span of 20 bases. Written as DNA, the CDR3 is TGTGCCAGCAGTGACCTCCGGGACGGAAAATGGCCCCAGCATTTT. Its translation: CASSDLRDGKWPQHF.

In its sample, this clonotype was seen many times. The rearrangement uses TRBV12-3 or TRBV12-4 and TRBJ1-1; D uncertain. V lost 0 bases to trimming and J lost 10 bases, with 12 bases between them. The CDR3 has 13 residues. CDR3 region: CASSLALKVGAFF. The CDR3 nucleotides are TGTGCCAGCAGTTTAGCGCTGAAGGTAGGAGCTTTCTTT.

There are a few counts of this clonotype. This chain uses TRBV19 with TRBJ2-1; D uncertain. Trimming left V 5 bases short and J 6 bases short, with 17 bases between. The V gene's germline CDR1 is LNHDA and CDR2 SQIVND (reference sequence). The CDR3 contains 15 residues. CDR3 loop: CASSRAPRARNEQFF. CDR3 coding DNA: TGTGCCAGTAGTCGGGCCCCAAGGGCCCGCAATGAGCAGTTCTTC.

This clonotype was recorded at least ten times. The chain links TRBV28 to TRBJ1-4; TRBD1 is a possible D gene (6 bases). The V gene's germline CDR1 is MDHEN and CDR2 SYDVKM. The CDR3 spans 14 residues. Trimming took 7 bases from V and 8 from J, leaving 17 bases between them. CDR3 protein: CASKTPGAEEKLFF. The CDR3 DNA follows: TGTGCCAGCAAGACCCCAGGGGCGGAGGAAAAACTGTTTTTT.

This clonotype has ten or more counts. The chain links TRBV20-1 to TRBJ2-1; 14 nucleotides agree with TRBD2. The J segment lost 10 bases and the V segment lost 3 bases, leaving 5 bases of the junction unmatched. CDR3 size: 14 residues. Germline V gene sequence: CDR1 DFQATT, CDR2 SNEGSKA (reference sequence). The CDR3 nucleotides are TGCAGTGCTAGGTTGACTAGCGGGAGGGGGGAGCAGTTCTTC. Protein: CSARLTSGRGEQFF.

The V gene is TRBV5-6, the J gene TRBJ2-3; TRBD2 matches 11 bases. V lost 3 bases, J lost 5 bases, and 11 bases stayed unmatched. The CDR3 spans 17 residues. CDR1 and CDR2 (germline): SGHDT, YYEEEE. CDR3 DNA: TGTGCCAGCAGCTACTATTTAGCGGGAGGGAGTAAAGATACGCAGTATTTT. Translating gives CASSYYLAGGSKDTQYF.

In its sample, this clonotype was seen many times. This chain joins TRBV9 and TRBJ1-2, with D possibly TRBD1 on 5 matching bases. V lost 0 bases to trimming and J lost 7 bases, with 13 bases between them. Per germline, CDR1 SGDLS and CDR2 YYNGEE. The CDR3 length is 14 residues. CDR3 protein: CASSVAGGDSGYTF. For the CDR3, the DNA is TGTGCCAGCAGCGTAGCAGGAGGGGATAGTGGCTACACCTTC.

Note on this clonotype: This may be a read error: a much more frequent sequence differs by one nucleotide. The CDR3 spells CASSTTGVPSENTIYF. CDR3 nucleotide sequence: TGCGCCAGCAGCACGACAGGGGTGCCCTCTGAAAACACCATATATTTT. V gene TRBV5-1 combines with J gene TRBJ1-3, with 8 bases lining up with TRBD1. The germline CDR1 and CDR2 sequences are SGHRS and YFSETQ. This CDR3 contains 16 residues.

In this sample, this clonotype turned up a few times. At one of its ends the junction is not consistent with the germline gene, which may arise from a read error. CDR3 residues: CAITLPHDF. The DNA of the CDR3 is TGTGCCATCACTTTACCCCACGACTTC. The chain combines TRBV10-3 with TRBJ2-7, with D unclear. CDR1 is ENHRY, CDR2 SYGVKD, per germline. This CDR3 is built from 9 residues.

This clonotype was recorded many times. The V gene is TRBV11-1, the J gene TRBJ2-5; D is uncertain. CDR1 and CDR2 from the germline V gene are SGHAT and FQDESV (reference sequence). V lost 3 bases and J 1 base, leaving 9 bases between the germline ends. CDR3 size: 14 residues. The CDR3 here is CASSFERTQETQYF. The CDR3 DNA reads as TGTGCCAGCAGCTTTGAGAGAACCCAAGAGACCCAGTACTTC.

Ten or more counts support this clonotype. The chain has TRBV5-1 and TRBJ1-6; the D is unclear. Germline values: CDR1 SGHRS, CDR2 YFSETQ. Trimming cost V 0 bases and J 9 bases, with 16 bases left between them. The CDR3 totals 16 residues. The CDR3 nucleotides read TGCGCCAGCAGCTTGGCCGGGCCGACAAATGGTTCACCCCTCCACTTT. Protein product: CASSLAGPTNGSPLHF.

This clonotype was found many times. The chain uses TRBV28 and TRBJ2-3; a weak D match, TRBD1 (5 bases). V was shortened by 2 bases and J by 4 bases, with 19 bases between the two germline ends. This CDR3 is built from 17 residues. Germline values: CDR1 MDHEN, CDR2 SYDVKM. CDR3 nucleotides: TGTGCCAGCAGTTTAGGGTCATATAGTAGGGGCTCAGATACGCAGTATTTT. Its translation is CASSLGSYSRGSDTQYF. The full variable domain, with the rest looked up from reference TRBV28 and TRBJ2-3, is DVKVTQSSRYLVKRTGEKVFLECVQDMDHENMFWYRQDPGLGLRLIYFSYDVKMKEKGDIPEGYSVSREKKERFSLILESASTNQTSMYLCASSLGSYSRGSDTQYFGPGTRLTVL.

This clonotype was detected only a few times. The J gene is TRBJ2-3, the V gene TRBV20-1, with 8 bases lining up with TRBD2. Germline V lookup: CDR1 DFQATT, CDR2 SNEGSKA (reference sequence). The CDR3 is 12 residues long. The CDR3 DNA reads TGCACCGTGGGCGGGAGGACCGATACGCAGTATTTT. It encodes CTVGGRTDTQYF.

This clonotype showed up many times. V is TRBV27 and J is TRBJ1-2; 9 nucleotides agree with TRBD1. Germline assignment: CDR1 MNHEY and CDR2 SMNVEV (reference sequence). This CDR3 region has 14 residues. V shed 5 bases, J shed 4 bases, and the junction held 5 bases outside the gene matches. The CDR3 DNA sequence: TGTGCCAGCAGTAAGGGACAGGGAACCTATGGCTACACCTTC. As protein: CASSKGQGTYGYTF.

This clonotype has ten or more counts. This chain links TRBV11-2 with TRBJ1-2; 10 positions match TRBD1. The V gene end was trimmed by 7 bases and the J gene end by 4 bases; junction bases not matched to a gene: 9. The CDR3 spans 15 residues. Germline loops: CDR1 SGHAT, CDR2 FQNNGV. CDR3 protein: CASTSDRGKRYGYTF. The DNA of the CDR3 is TGTGCCAGCACGTCGGACAGGGGGAAACGCTATGGCTACACCTTC.

This clonotype has ten or more counts. This rearrangement joins TRBV7-3 to TRBJ2-3; possibly TRBD2 for D (6 bases). Germline loops: CDR1 SGHTA, CDR2 FQGTGA. The CDR3 totals 13 residues. V lost 4 bases and J 4 bases, leaving 9 bases between the germline ends. The CDR3 loop reads CASSSEGADTQYF. CDR3 coding DNA: TGTGCCAGCAGCTCGGAGGGAGCAGATACGCAGTATTTT.

The chain combines TRBV28 with TRBJ1-2, with 8 positions matching TRBD1. This CDR3 contains 14 residues. CDR1 and CDR2 (germline): MDHEN, SYDVKM. With V trimmed by 7 bases and J by 2 bases, 6 bases remained unmatched. DNA of the CDR3: TGTGCCAGCACCGTGACAGGGGACAACTATGGCTACACCTTC. It translates to CASTVTGDNYGYTF.

This clonotype has ten or more counts. The chain combines TRBV4-1 with TRBJ2-5, with D possibly TRBD2 on 6 matching bases. The CDR3 loop spans 14 amino acids. Germline-derived CDR1 and CDR2 are MGHRA and YSYEKL. V gave up 0 bases and J gave up 5 bases, with 10 bases separating them. The CDR3 is CASSQEGGEETQYF. The CDR3, as DNA: TGCGCCAGCAGCCAAGAAGGAGGGGAGGAGACCCAGTACTTC.

This clonotype was counted ten times or more. The V gene is TRBV11-2, the J gene TRBJ1-1; TRBD1 might be the D (5 bases). The V gene's germline CDR1 is SGHAT and CDR2 FQNNGV. The CDR3 covers 16 residues. V was pared by 0 bases and J by 5 bases, with 16 bases between. Written as DNA, the CDR3 is TGTGCCAGCAGCTTAGATGAGATTGGGGGGGGGACTGAAGCTTTCTTT. The encoded protein is CASSLDEIGGGTEAFF.

This clonotype was counted at least ten times. This rearrangement joins TRBV29-1 to TRBJ1-1; 7 bases fit TRBD1. This CDR3 has 18 residues. In germline, CDR1 is SQVTM, CDR2 ANQGSEA. V lost 4 bases to trimming and J lost 1 base; unmatched junction nucleotides: 18. For the CDR3, the DNA is TGCAGCGTTGGAGTGAGGGTAGGGGGCCTAATCTCGAACACTGAAGCTTTCTTT. Residues: CSVGVRVGGLISNTEAFF.

At least ten counts were recorded for this clonotype. This chain links TRBV20-1 with TRBJ2-1; TRBD1 matches at 8 bases. This CDR3 is built from 15 residues. J gave up 9 bases and V 3 bases, and 13 bases lay outside the gene matches. Germline-derived CDR1 and CDR2 are DFQATT and SNEGSKA (reference sequence). CDR3 residues: CSASWGGTGSREQFF. The CDR3 region has the DNA TGCAGTGCTAGTTGGGGTGGGACAGGTTCTCGTGAGCAGTTCTTC.

This clonotype was found many times. The V call is TRBV2, the J call TRBJ2-3; perhaps TRBD2 as D (6 bases). Germline V CDR1 and CDR2: SNHLY, FYNNEI. V was pared by 6 bases and J by 0 bases, with 13 bases between. This CDR3 is 15 amino acids long. For the CDR3, the DNA is TGTGCCAGCAGGGGACTCACGACTAGCACAGATACGCAGTATTTT. Its protein product is CASRGLTTSTDTQYF.

In its sample, this clonotype was seen a few times. J is TRBJ1-5 and V is TRBV4-1; the D is unclear. The CDR3 runs to 16 residues. V shed 3 bases and J shed 5 bases, with 17 bases lying between them. CDR1 and CDR2 (germline): MGHRA, YSYEKL. Here the CDR3 DNA reads TGCGCCAGCAGCCACGGCCTGACCCGAGGCGATCAGCCCCAGCATTTT. Encoded protein: CASSHGLTRGDQPQHF.